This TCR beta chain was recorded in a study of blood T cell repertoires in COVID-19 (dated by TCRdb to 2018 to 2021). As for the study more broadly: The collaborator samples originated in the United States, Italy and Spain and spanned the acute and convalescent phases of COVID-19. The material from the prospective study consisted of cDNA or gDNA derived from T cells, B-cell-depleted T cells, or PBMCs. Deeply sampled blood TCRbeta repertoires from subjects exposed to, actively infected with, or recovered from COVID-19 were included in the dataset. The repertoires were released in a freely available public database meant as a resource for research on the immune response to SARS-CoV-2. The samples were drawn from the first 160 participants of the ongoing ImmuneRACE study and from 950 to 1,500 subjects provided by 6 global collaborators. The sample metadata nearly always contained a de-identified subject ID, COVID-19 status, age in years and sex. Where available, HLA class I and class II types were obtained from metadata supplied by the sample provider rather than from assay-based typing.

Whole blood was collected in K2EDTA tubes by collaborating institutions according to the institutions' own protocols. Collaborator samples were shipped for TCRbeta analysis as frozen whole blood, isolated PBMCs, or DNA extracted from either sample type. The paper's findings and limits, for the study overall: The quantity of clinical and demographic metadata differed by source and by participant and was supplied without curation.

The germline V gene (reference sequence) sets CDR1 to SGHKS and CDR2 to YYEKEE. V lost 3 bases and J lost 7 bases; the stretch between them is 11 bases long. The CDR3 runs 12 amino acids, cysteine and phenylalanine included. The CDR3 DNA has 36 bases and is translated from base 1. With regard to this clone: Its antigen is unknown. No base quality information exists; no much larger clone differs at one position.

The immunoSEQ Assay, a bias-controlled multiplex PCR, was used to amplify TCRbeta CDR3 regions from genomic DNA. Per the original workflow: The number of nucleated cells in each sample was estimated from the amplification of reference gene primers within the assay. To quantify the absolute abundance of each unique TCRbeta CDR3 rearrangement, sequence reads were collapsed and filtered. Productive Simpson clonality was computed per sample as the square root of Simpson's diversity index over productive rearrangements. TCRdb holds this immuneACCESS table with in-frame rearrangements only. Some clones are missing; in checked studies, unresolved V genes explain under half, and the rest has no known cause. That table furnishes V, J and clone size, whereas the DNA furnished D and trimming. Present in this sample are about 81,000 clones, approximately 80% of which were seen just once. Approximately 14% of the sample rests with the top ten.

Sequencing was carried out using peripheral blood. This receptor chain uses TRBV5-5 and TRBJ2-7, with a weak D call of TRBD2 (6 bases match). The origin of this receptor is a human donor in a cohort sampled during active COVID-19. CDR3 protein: CASSYPSGEQYF. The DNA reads TGTGCCAGCAGCTACCCCAGCGGGGAGCAGTACTTC.